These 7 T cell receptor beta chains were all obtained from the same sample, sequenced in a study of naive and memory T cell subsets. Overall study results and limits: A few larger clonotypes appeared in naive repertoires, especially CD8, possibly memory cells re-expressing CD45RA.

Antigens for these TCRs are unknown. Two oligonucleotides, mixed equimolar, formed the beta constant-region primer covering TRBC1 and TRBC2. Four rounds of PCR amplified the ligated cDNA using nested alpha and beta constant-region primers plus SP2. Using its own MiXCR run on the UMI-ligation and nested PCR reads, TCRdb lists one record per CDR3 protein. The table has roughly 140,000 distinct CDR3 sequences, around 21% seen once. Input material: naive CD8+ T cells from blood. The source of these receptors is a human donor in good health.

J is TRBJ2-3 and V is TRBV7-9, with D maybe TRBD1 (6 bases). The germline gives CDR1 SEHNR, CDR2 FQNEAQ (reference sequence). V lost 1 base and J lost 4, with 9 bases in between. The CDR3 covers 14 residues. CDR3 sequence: CASSLVGQPDTQYF. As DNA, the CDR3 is TGTGCCAGCAGCTTAGTGGGACAACCAGATACGCAGTATTTT.

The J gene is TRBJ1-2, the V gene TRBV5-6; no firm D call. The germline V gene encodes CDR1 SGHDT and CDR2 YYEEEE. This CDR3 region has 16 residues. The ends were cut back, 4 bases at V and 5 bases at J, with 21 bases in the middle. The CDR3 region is CASSHLDPSLGYGYTF. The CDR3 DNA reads TGTGCCAGCAGCCACCTAGACCCATCCCTTGGGTATGGCTACACCTTC.

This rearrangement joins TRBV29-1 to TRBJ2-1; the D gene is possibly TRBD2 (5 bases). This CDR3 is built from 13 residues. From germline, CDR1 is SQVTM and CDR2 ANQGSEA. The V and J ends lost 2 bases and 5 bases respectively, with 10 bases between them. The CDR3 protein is CSVESLANNEQFF. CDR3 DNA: TGCAGCGTTGAAAGCCTAGCCAACAATGAGCAGTTCTTC.

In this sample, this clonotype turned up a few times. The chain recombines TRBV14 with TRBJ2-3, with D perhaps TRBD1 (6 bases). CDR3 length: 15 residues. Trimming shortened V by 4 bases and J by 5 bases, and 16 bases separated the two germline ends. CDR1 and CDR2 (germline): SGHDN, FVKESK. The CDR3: CASSPWDIAVDTQYF. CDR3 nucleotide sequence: TGTGCCAGCAGCCCCTGGGACATCGCGGTAGATACGCAGTATTTT. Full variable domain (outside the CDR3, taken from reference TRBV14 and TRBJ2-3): EAGVTQFPSHSVIEKGQTVTLRCDPISGHDNLYWYRRVMGKEIKFLLHFVKESKQDESGMPNNRFLAERTGGTYSTLKVQPAELEDSGVYFCASSPWDIAVDTQYFGPGTRLTVL.

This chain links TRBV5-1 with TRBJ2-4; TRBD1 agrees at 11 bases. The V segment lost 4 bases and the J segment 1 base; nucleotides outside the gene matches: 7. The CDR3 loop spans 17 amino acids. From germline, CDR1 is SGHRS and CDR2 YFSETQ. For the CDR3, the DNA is TGCGCCAGCAGCCCCCCCGGACAGGGGGCGGCCAAAAACATTCAGTACTTC. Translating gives CASSPPGQGAAKNIQYF. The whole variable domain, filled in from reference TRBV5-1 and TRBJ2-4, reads KAGVTQTPRYLIKTRGQQVTLSCSPISGHRSVSWYQQTPGQGLQFLFEYFSETQRNKGNFPGRFSGRQFSNSRSEMNVSTLELGDSALYLCASSPPGQGAAKNIQYFGAGTRLSVL.

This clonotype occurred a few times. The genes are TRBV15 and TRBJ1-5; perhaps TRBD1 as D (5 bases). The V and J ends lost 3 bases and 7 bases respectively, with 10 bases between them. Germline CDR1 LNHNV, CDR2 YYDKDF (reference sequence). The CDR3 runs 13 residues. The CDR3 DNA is TGTGCCACCAGCAGGACCGGACAACAGCCCCAGCATTTT. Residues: CATSRTGQQPQHF.

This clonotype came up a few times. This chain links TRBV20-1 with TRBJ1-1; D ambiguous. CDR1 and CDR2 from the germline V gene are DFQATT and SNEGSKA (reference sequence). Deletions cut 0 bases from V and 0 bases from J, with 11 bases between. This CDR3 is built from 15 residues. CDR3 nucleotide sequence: TGCAGTGCTAGAGATTATCGGCGATTGAACACTGAAGCTTTCTTT. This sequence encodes CSARDYRRLNTEAFF.